These 2 T cell receptor beta chains were sequenced from one sample in a study of beta chain features in type 1 diabetes (dated by TCRdb to about 2018). Libraries were made using the immunoSEQ multiplex PCR assay. The entire amount of isolated RNA was reverse transcribed using the High Capacity cDNA Reverse Transcription Kit, so the sequenced TCRB transcripts were expressed ones. In its TCRdb copy, this immuneACCESS table keeps in-frame sequences only and misses some clones. Where compared with another copy, unresolved V genes explain less than half of these, and the others have no known cause. The sample table holds roughly 40,000 clones, of which 49% were seen once. The top ten constitute 0.72% of the sample. The sample was central memory CD4+ T cells from blood. These receptors all come from a woman between 18 and 30 years old in good health.

Turning to this clone: Its ends do not fully match the called genes, so a read error is possible. This chain connects TRBV28 to TRBJ1-2; TRBD1 aligns across 7 bases. The CDR3 runs to 12 residues. CDR1 MDHEN and CDR2 SYDVKM come from the germline V gene. CDR3 amino acids: CASRLRTGLINF. CDR3 nucleotides: TGTGCCAGCAGGCTTCGGACAGGACTGATTAACTTC.

This chain connects TRBV12-5 to TRBJ2-5; 7 bases are a match to TRBD2. CDR1 and CDR2 from the germline V gene are LGHNT and FRNRAP. With 2 bases clipped from V and 5 bases from J, the junction kept 5 bases outside the gene matches. There are 14 residues in the CDR3. CDR3 loop: CASGLSGTWETQYF. The CDR3 region has the DNA TGTGCTAGTGGTTTGAGCGGGACTTGGGAGACCCAGTACTTC. Looking up the rest from reference TRBV12-5 and TRBJ2-5 gives the full variable domain: DARVTQTPRHKVTEMGQEVTMRCQPILGHNTVFWYRQTMMQGLELLAYFRNRAPLDDSGMPKDRFSAEMPDATLATLKIQPSEPRDSAVYFCASGLSGTWETQYFGPGTRLLVL.